This TCR beta chain was recovered during a study of CD8 T cells in Susac syndrome. Roughly 0.45 to 1 ug RNA was reverse transcribed with random hexamers. MiXCR, applied by TCRdb to the immunoSEQ multiplex PCR reads, yields one record per CDR3 protein. The sample has about 190,000 distinct CDR3 sequences, around 95% seen once. The CDR3 length is 12 residues. V dropped 4 bases and J dropped 7 bases, with 10 bases sitting between them. Per the germline V gene, CDR1 is SNHLY and CDR2 is FYNNEI. The sequence derives from a human donor with Susac syndrome. Material: CD4+ T cells from PBMCs. The chain is built from TRBV2 and TRBJ1-2; D is unclear. The DNA for the CDR3 is TGTGCCAGCAGTGTCAGGTTAGGTGGCTACACCTTC. This sequence encodes CASSVRLGGYTF. Full variable domain (missing parts from reference TRBV2 and TRBJ1-2): EPEVTQTPSHQVTQMGQEVILRCVPISNHLYFYWYRQILGQKVEFLVSFYNNEISEKSEIFDDQFSVERPDGSNFTLKIRSTKLEDSAMYFCASSVRLGGYTFGSGTRLTVV.